Listed below are T cell receptor beta chains from one sample, sequenced in a study of T cells in Graves' hyperthyroidism and ophthalmopathy. TCRdb reprocessed the multiplex PCR reads via MiXCR and lists one record per CDR3 protein. The data contain under 800,000 distinct CDR3 sequences, around 15% of them singletons. The sequenced sample was blood. The source is a woman under 30 with Graves' hyperthyroidism. CDR3s leave out the opening cysteine and the closing phenylalanine or tryptophan. Expanded clones are given a class, and other clones once, few, many or no size at all.

TRBV4-1	few	TRBJ2-1	ASSQGRTSGSGNEQF
TRBV28	many	TRBJ1-1	ASSSWAGAGTEAF
TRBV20-1	.	TRBJ2-7	SASLAGGDEQY
TRBV6-1	many	TRBJ2-7	ASTQASPVQGGYEQY
TRBV20-1	few	TRBJ2-1	SARGRLAGVYNEQF
TRBV14	.	TRBJ1-1	ASSQSVYIRSDTEAF
TRBV9	few	TRBJ2-1	ASSPGQFSYNEQF
TRBV10-1	few	TRBJ2-3	ASRDPGQGADTQY
TRBV3-1	many	TRBJ2-2	ASKRGVTGELF
TRBV7-9	many	TRBJ2-3	ASSLREYTSTDTQY
TRBV12-3/TRBV12-4	.	TRBJ1-5	ASSFGAALSQPQH
TRBV6-1	many	TRBJ1-1	ASSPGENTEAF
TRBV11-2	few	TRBJ2-7	ASSPPGLDSYEQY
TRBV20-1	few	TRBJ1-5	SASLRGPNQPQH
TRBV20-1	.	TRBJ2-1	SARRASHEQF
TRBV2	many	TRBJ2-7	ASSEAQGTDFYEQY
TRBV4-3	few	TRBJ2-7	ASSQDTVAYEQY
TRBV6-6	many	TRBJ2-6	ASSYSTAPGANVLT
TRBV5-1	few	TRBJ2-7	ASSLEGTSGSLGSYEQY
TRBV7-9	.	TRBJ2-2	ASSHPPTGRRLSAGELF
TRBV28	many	TRBJ1-1	ASSYTGTPHTEAF
TRBV12-3/TRBV12-4	.	TRBJ2-2	ASTESDRAGTGELF